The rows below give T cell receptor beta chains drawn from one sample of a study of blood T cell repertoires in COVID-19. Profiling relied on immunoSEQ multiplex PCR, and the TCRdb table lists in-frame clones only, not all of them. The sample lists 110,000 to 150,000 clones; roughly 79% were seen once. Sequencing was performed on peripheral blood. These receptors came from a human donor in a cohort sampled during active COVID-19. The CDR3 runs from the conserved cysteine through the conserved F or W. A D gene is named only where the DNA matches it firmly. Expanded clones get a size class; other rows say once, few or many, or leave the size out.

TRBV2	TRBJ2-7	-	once	TGTGCCAGCAGTGAAGCGCCACAGGGTACATCCGGTTACGAGCAGTACTTC	CASSEAPQGTSGYEQYF
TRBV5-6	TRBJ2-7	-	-	TGTGCCAGCAGCTCGCGACTCGAGCAGTACTTC	CASSSRLEQYF
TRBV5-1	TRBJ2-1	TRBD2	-	TGCGCCAGCAGCTTGGGAAAGACTAGCGGGTCCTACAATGAGCAGTTCTTC	CASSLGKTSGSYNEQFF
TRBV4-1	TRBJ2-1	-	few	TGCGCCAGCAGCCAAGATACCAGGGGGGTCTACAATGAGCAGTTCTTC	CASSQDTRGVYNEQFF
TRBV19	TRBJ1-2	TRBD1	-	TGTGCCAGTAGTCGCGAGGGGGCACGAGGCTACACCTTC	CASSREGARGYTF
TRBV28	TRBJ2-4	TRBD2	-	TGTGCCAGCAGTTTTCAGACTAGCGGGAGTAAAAACATTCAGTACTTC	CASSFQTSGSKNIQYF
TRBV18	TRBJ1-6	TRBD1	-	TGTGCCAGCTCACCACCCCCGGGACAGGCGAGCTCCTATAATTCACCCCTCCACTTT	CASSPPPGQASSYNSPLHF
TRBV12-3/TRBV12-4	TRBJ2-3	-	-	TGTGCCAGCACCTTCACAGATACGCAGTATTTT	CASTFTDTQYF
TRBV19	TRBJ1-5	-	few	TGTGCCAGTAGGGAGAGGGATCAGCCCCAGCATTTT	CASRERDQPQHF
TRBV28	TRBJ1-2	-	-	TGTGCCAGCAAGGGATTGGTGGGGGGCTATGGCTACACCTTC	CASKGLVGGYGYTF
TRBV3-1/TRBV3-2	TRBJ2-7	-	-	TGTGCCAGCAGCCAAGGTTTAGGAGGGCCCGACGAGCAGTACTTC	CASSQGLGGPDEQYF
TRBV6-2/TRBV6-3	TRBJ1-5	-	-	TGTGCCAGCAGTTACGGAGTTAGCAATCAGCCCCAGCATTTT	CASSYGVSNQPQHF
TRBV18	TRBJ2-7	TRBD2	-	TGTGCCAGCTCAACACCTCATGGGACTACCTACGAGCAGTACTTC	CASSTPHGTTYEQYF
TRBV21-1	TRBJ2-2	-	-	TGTGCCAGCAGCCCTCGGGACAGCCAGAACACCGGGGAGCTGTTTTTT	CASSPRDSQNTGELFF
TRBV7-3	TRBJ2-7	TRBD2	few	TGTGCCAGCAGCCAAAGCGGGGGCTACGAGCAGTACTTC	CASSQSGGYEQYF
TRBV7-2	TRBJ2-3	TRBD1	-	TGTGCCAGCAGCTTAGGGACAGGGCCAGATACGCAGTATTTT	CASSLGTGPDTQYF
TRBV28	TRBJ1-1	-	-	TGTGCCAGCAAGGGAAGGGGAGGGAAGAACACTGAAGCTTTCTTT	CASKGRGGKNTEAFF
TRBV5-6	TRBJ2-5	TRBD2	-	TGTGCCAGCAGCTTGATGACTAGCGCGCCGTTCCAAGAGACCCAGTACTTC	CASSLMTSAPFQETQYF
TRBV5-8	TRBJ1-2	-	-	TGTGCCAGCAGCTTGGGTCAGGCAAGGAAGGGCTACACCTTC	CASSLGQARKGYTF
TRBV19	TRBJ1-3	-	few	TGTGCCAGTAGTGGTACCGGGGGTGGAAACACCATATATTTT	CASSGTGGGNTIYF
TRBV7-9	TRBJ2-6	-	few	TGTGCCAGCAGCTTCCAGGGTGGCTCTGGGGCCAACGTCCTGACTTTC	CASSFQGGSGANVLTF
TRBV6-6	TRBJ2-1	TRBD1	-	TGTGCCAGCAGAGAAGGGACAGGGGGCCGCAATGAGCAGTTCTTC	CASREGTGGRNEQFF
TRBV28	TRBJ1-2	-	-	TGTGCCAGCAGTTTAATGGACAGCAAACATGGCTACACCTTC	CASSLMDSKHGYTF
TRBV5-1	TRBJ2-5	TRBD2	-	TGCGCCAGCAGCTTCGGGACTAGCAGCTATCAAGAGACCCAGTACTTC	CASSFGTSSYQETQYF
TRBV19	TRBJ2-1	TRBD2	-	TGTGCCAGTAGTCCGCCACGACTAGCGGGGGACAATGAGCAGTTCTTC	CASSPPRLAGDNEQFF
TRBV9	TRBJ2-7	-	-	TGTGCCAGCAGCGTAGGGCCGGACACCGTAGGCGAGCAGTACTTC	CASSVGPDTVGEQYF
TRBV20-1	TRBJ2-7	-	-	TGCAGTGCTAGCCAGGTCTACGAGCAGTACTTC	CSASQVYEQYF
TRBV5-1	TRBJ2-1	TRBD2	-	TGCGCCAGCAGCTTGGAGCGCGGGAGCTCCTACAATGAGCAGTTCTTC	CASSLERGSSYNEQFF
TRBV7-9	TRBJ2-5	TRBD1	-	TGTGCCAGCAGCAGGGGGCCGGGGGAGACCCAGTACTTC	CASSRGPGETQYF
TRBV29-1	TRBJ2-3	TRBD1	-	TGCAGCGACCGGGACAGGGGGGCAGATACGCAGTATTTT	CSDRDRGADTQYF
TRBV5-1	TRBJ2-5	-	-	TGCGCCAGCAGCTTGGGCACAAACCAAGAGACCCAGTACTTC	CASSLGTNQETQYF
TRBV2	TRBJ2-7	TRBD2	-	TGTGCCAGCAGTGATCGGCTAGCGGGTACCTCCTACGAGCAGTACTTC	CASSDRLAGTSYEQYF
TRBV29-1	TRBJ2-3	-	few	TGCAGCGTACAGGGAAGGGCAGATACGCAGTATTTT	CSVQGRADTQYF
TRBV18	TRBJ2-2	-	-	TGTGCCAGCTCACCACTCCACCCGCCGGACACCGGGGAGCTGTTTTTT	CASSPLHPPDTGELFF
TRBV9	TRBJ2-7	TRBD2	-	TGTGCCAGCAGCGAGGCGGGAGTAGACTACGAGCAGTACTTC	CASSEAGVDYEQYF
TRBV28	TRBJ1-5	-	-	TGTGCCAGCAGTTCGCACGGGAGCAATCAGCCCCAGCATTTT	CASSSHGSNQPQHF
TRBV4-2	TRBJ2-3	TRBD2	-	TGTGCCAGCAGCCAAAGCCCTAGCGGGAGAACAGATACGCAGTATTTT	CASSQSPSGRTDTQYF
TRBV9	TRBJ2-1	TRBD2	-	TGTGCCAGCAGCGTAAGTAGCGGGAGTTCCAATGAGCAGTTCTTC	CASSVSSGSSNEQFF
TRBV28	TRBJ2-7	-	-	TGTGCCATATCGGCGCAACGGGTCGAGCAGTACTTC	CAISAQRVEQYF
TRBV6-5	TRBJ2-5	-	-	TGTGCCAGTCAGGGATACCAAGAGACCCAGTACTTC	CASQGYQETQYF
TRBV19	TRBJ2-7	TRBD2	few	TGTGCCAGCCGGGTAGCGGGAGTTGCCTACTACGAGCAGTACTTC	CASRVAGVAYYEQYF
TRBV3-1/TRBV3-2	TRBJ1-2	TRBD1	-	TGTGCCAGCAGCCCTAGAGGACAGGGGGGAGGCTATGGCTACACCTTC	CASSPRGQGGGYGYTF
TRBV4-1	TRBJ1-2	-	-	TGCGCCAGCAGTCAGGGATATGGCTACACCTTC	CASSQGYGYTF
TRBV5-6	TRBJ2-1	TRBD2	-	TGTGCCAGCAGCTTGTTTAGCGGGAGGGGGTCCTACAATGAGCAGTTCTTC	CASSLFSGRGSYNEQFF
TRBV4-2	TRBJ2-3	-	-	TGTGCCAGCAGCCTACCCGGGGGTGGAACCACAGATACGCAGTATTTT	CASSLPGGGTTDTQYF